This T cell receptor (beta chain) is drawn from a study of T cells in Graves' hyperthyroidism and ophthalmopathy. Study outcomes and limitations: Prediction of ophthalmopathy progression came a median 6.5 months pre-onset. Most thyroid clonotypes expanded above 0.001 appeared in blood too. Separation of ophthalmopathy from stable hyperthyroidism was achieved by a 13 V-J model.

This clonotype has at least ten counts. Its antigen is still unknown. Germline V lookup: CDR1 SGHKS, CDR2 YYEKEE (reference sequence). CDR3 length equals 15 residues. V was shortened by 4 bases and J by 0 bases, with 11 bases between the two germline ends. Amplification of TCR beta CDR3 regions was performed using RNA transcripts as template. The HTBI set primed first-round TCR CDR3 RT-PCR. TCRdb used MiXCR to reprocess the multiplex PCR reads, holding one entry per CDR3 protein. The sample shows about 290,000 distinct CDR3 sequences, more than 15% of them seen only once. Researchers barred patients who had uncontrolled infection, other autoimmune disease, pregnancy or lactation.

This chain links TRBV5-5 with TRBJ1-5; no definite D call. The specimen was blood. The source is a woman aged 55-75 years with Graves' ophthalmopathy. The CDR3 sequence is CASSRSSDSNQPQHF. The CDR3 region has the DNA TGTGCCAGCAGCCGCTCCAGTGATAGCAATCAGCCCCAGCATTTT.